This T cell receptor beta chain came from a study of blood T cell repertoires in COVID-19 (dated by TCRdb to 2018 to 2020). Describing the broader study: The collaborator samples originated in the United States, Italy and Spain and spanned the acute and convalescent phases of COVID-19. The repertoires were released in a freely available public database meant as a resource for research on the immune response to SARS-CoV-2. The prospective study material was composed of cDNA or gDNA derived from T cells, B-cell-depleted T cells, or PBMCs. Samples came from the ongoing ImmuneRACE study (first 160 participants) plus 1,254 subjects from 6 global collaborators. A de-identified subject ID, COVID-19 status, age in years and sex were almost always included in the sample metadata. The dataset comprised deeply sampled blood TCRbeta repertoires from subjects exposed to, actively infected with, or recovered from COVID-19. Where available, HLA class I and class II types were taken from metadata supplied by the sample provider and were not determined by assay-based typing. Overall study results and their limits: The amount of clinical and demographic metadata varied by source and participant and was provided uncurated.

From the cysteine through the phenylalanine, the CDR3 covers 16 amino acids. The sequence is cut down to CDR3 DNA, 48 bases in frame from base 1. A distance of 20 bases separates the germline ends of V and J, which lose 4 bases and 6 bases respectively. CDR1 SGHRS and CDR2 YFSETQ were looked up in the germline V gene. A remark on this clone: The antigen it recognizes is unknown. Nothing much larger sits one base from this clone, and base qualities are not available.

The immunoSEQ Assay, a bias-controlled multiplex PCR, was used to amplify TCRbeta CDR3 regions from genomic DNA. The original methods were these. The number of nucleated cells in each sample was estimated from the amplification of reference gene primers within the assay. To quantify the absolute abundance of each unique TCRbeta CDR3 rearrangement, sequence reads were collapsed and filtered. For each sample, productive Simpson clonality was calculated as the square root of Simpson's diversity index over productive rearrangements. The clones in this table, taken by TCRdb from immuneACCESS, are in-frame only. Not every clone is retained; where verified, under half of the shortfall comes from an unresolved V gene, and the cause of the rest is unknown. V and J calls and clone size are copied from that table; D and trimming were computed from the DNA. Recorded for this sample are more than 95,000 clones; roughly 87% of them occurred a single time. Jointly, the top ten make up around 6.3% of the sample.

Whole blood was collected in K2EDTA tubes by collaborating institutions according to the institutions' own protocols. For TCRbeta analysis, collaborators shipped samples in one of three forms: frozen whole blood, isolated PBMCs, or DNA extracted from either of those sample types. This clonotype originated in a man at least 80 years old with active or convalescent COVID-19. The sample taken for sequencing was peripheral blood. The chain was built from TRBV5-1 and TRBJ2-1, and TRBD2 may be the D gene, going by 6 matching bases. The DNA sequence follows: TGCGCCAGCAGCCAGGGCGGGACTGGGATGTTCAATGAGCAGTTCTTC. Translated, this is CASSQGGTGMFNEQFF.